The 20 T cell receptor gamma chains below come from one sample, sequenced in a study of Vδ1+ human thymocytes. The template was reverse-transcribed extracted RNA. Pooled V-gene forward primers with one constant-region reverse primer generated the CDR3 amplicons by multiplex PCR. TCRdb called clones from the multiplex PCR reads again using CATT. This sample has roughly 30,000 gamma-chain clones, with around a fifth found just once. The antigens of these receptors remain unknown. The study's findings and limits: Thymic TRG and TRD repertoires appeared highly polyclonal, with Gaussian CDR3 length distributions.

The specimen was Vdelta1+ gamma-delta thymocytes from the thymus. The subset denotes: FACS-sorted CD3+ TCRalphabeta- TCRVdelta1+ TCRVdelta2- thymocytes. These TCRs come from a boy under two years old who had congenital heart surgery.

This clone was observed a few times. V usage is TRGV4 and J usage is TRGJ1 or TRGJ2. V lost 4 bases to trimming and J lost 4 bases; unmatched junction nucleotides: 10. The length of the CDR3 is 14 residues. CDR1 and CDR2 from the germline V gene are EGSTGY and YDSYTSSV. The CDR3 protein is CATWDRAGYYKKLF. CDR3 coding DNA: TGTGCCACCTGGGACCGGGCTGGATATTATAAGAAACTCTTT.

This clone was observed a handful of times. A read error may account for a junction end that differs from germline. This chain joins TRGV3 and TRGJ1 or TRGJ2. The CDR3 extends over 12 amino acids. In germline, CDR1 is VTNTFY, CDR2 YDVSTARD (reference sequence). The CDR3 nucleotides read TGTGCCACCTGTGACACAGGATATAAGAAACTCTTT. Encoded protein: CATCDTGYKKLF.

In this sample, this clone turned up a few times. This chain links TRGV5 with TRGJ1 or TRGJ2. V trimming: 3 bases; J trimming: 5 bases; junction bases outside the gene matches: 7. CDR3 length: 13 residues. In germline, CDR1 is VINAFY, CDR2 YDVSNSKD. Written as DNA, the CDR3 is TGTGCCACCTGGGACGGAGGGGATTATAAGAAACTCTTT. Translation gives CATWDGGDYKKLF.

This clone was recorded a few times. This chain uses TRGV2 with TRGJ1 or TRGJ2. CDR3 length: 13 amino acids. Germline values: CDR1 EGSNGY, CDR2 YDSYNSKV. V trimming: 2 bases; J trimming: 4 bases; junction bases outside the gene matches: 5. The CDR3 loop is CATWDDPYYKKLF. The CDR3 DNA follows: TGTGCCACCTGGGACGACCCATATTATAAGAAACTCTTT.

Turning to this clone: This sequence may be a read error, since a much larger clone differs from it by one base. Other DNA sequences of this sample code for an identical CDR3. The chain joins TRGV4 to TRGJ1 or TRGJ2. The CDR3 length is 10 residues. J was trimmed by 12 bases and V by 2 bases; bases with no gene match: 4. Germline CDR1 EGSTGY, CDR2 YDSYTSSV. The CDR3 sequence is CATWDVGKLF. The CDR3 coding sequence is TGTGCCACCTGGGATGTGGGGAAACTCTTT.

Details on this clone: The sample carries other DNA sequences with the same CDR3. J is TRGJ1 or TRGJ2 and V is TRGV9. Germline values: CDR1 GITISATS, CDR2 ISYDGTV (reference sequence). The junction had 6 bases not matched to a gene; V was cut back by 0 bases and J by 7 bases. The CDR3 covers 13 residues. In DNA form, the CDR3 reads TGTGCCTTGTGGGAGGTGCATGTCTATAAGAAACTCTTT. Its protein is CALWEVHVYKKLF.

The V gene is TRGV2, the J gene TRGJ1 or TRGJ2. The CDR3 totals 13 residues. Germline V CDR1 and CDR2: EGSNGY, YDSYNSKV. J lost 11 bases, V lost 0 bases, and 10 bases had no gene match. As DNA, the CDR3 is TGTGCCACCTGGGACGGGCGAAAGGTTGAGAAACTCTTT. As protein: CATWDGRKVEKLF.

V usage is TRGV9 and J usage is TRGJ1 or TRGJ2. The junction had 14 bases not matched to a gene; V was cut back by 5 bases and J by 7 bases. CDR1 is GITISATS, CDR2 ISYDGTV, per germline (reference sequence). The CDR3 spans 14 residues. Here the CDR3 DNA reads TGTGCCTTGTGGGCCCCCGCAGGATACTATAAGAAACTCTTT. Translating it yields CALWAPAGYYKKLF.

This clone showed up just a few times. The rearrangement uses TRGV8 and TRGJ1 or TRGJ2. CDR3 size: 11 residues. CDR1 VENAVY and CDR2 YDSYNSRV come from the germline V gene. V lost 5 bases to trimming and J lost 5 bases; unmatched junction nucleotides: 3. The CDR3 bases are TGTGCCACCTGGGTGGATTATAAGAAACTCTTT. Encoded protein: CATWVDYKKLF.

This clone was recorded a few times. The chain is built from TRGV4 and TRGJ1 or TRGJ2. The CDR3 extends over 11 amino acids. CDR1 is EGSTGY, CDR2 YDSYTSSV, per germline. V lost 3 bases, J lost 7 bases, and 3 bases stayed unmatched. As DNA, the CDR3 is TGTGCCACCTGGGATTTCTATAAGAAACTCTTT. Its translation: CATWDFYKKLF.

This clone was found a few times. Additional DNA sequences in this sample encode the identical CDR3. The chain has TRGV8 and TRGJ1 or TRGJ2. CDR3 length equals 12 residues. The germline V gene has CDR1 VENAVY and CDR2 YDSYNSRV. With V trimmed by 2 bases and J by 5 bases, 3 bases remained unmatched. The chain's CDR3 is CATWDIHYKKLF. CDR3 bases: TGTGCCACCTGGGATATACATTATAAGAAACTCTTT.

This clone appeared once. The chain recombines TRGV4 with TRGJ1 or TRGJ2. V shed 0 bases and J 2 bases; nucleotides not matched to a gene: 10. CDR1 EGSTGY and CDR2 YDSYTSSV come from the germline V gene. This CDR3 region has 16 residues. CDR3 amino acids: CATWDGLSPDYYKKLF. For the CDR3, the DNA is TGTGCCACCTGGGATGGGCTGAGCCCGGATTATTATAAGAAACTCTTT.

The chain carries TRGV2 and TRGJ1 or TRGJ2. Unmatched junction bases numbered 5, after V lost 0 bases and J lost 0 bases. The germline V gene encodes CDR1 EGSNGY and CDR2 YDSYNSKV. This CDR3 region has 15 residues. The CDR3 loop is CATWDGQRNYYKKLF. In nucleotides, the CDR3 is TGTGCCACCTGGGACGGGCAGAGGAATTATTATAAGAAACTCTTT.

V usage is TRGV2 and J usage is TRGJ1 or TRGJ2. The germline CDR1 and CDR2 sequences are EGSNGY and YDSYNSKV. The CDR3 is made up of 19 amino acids. V shed 0 bases, J shed 3 bases, and the junction held 20 bases outside the gene matches. CDR3 sequence reads: CATWDGLGPNKFSYYKKLF. The CDR3 DNA sequence: TGTGCCACCTGGGACGGGCTAGGACCAAATAAATTCTCTTATTATAAGAAACTCTTT.

In this sample, this clone is medium-sized. With a much larger clone just one base away, this may be a read error. Different DNA sequences within this sample yield the same CDR3. The rearrangement links TRGV9 to TRGJ1 or TRGJ2. The CDR3 is made up of 12 amino acids. Germline V gives CDR1 GITISATS, CDR2 ISYDGTV (reference sequence). Trimming took 3 bases from V and 2 from J; bases not matched to a gene: 1. CDR3 sequence reads: CALWEHYYKKLF. The CDR3 DNA reads as TGTGCCTTGTGGGAGCATTATTATAAGAAACTCTTT.

This clone was observed a few times. This chain connects TRGV4 to TRGJ1 or TRGJ2. V lost 5 bases, J lost 6 bases, and 7 bases stayed unmatched. The CDR3 has 12 residues. The V gene's germline CDR1 is EGSTGY and CDR2 YDSYTSSV. CDR3 amino acids: CATWVGTYKKLF. The CDR3 DNA sequence: TGTGCCACCTGGGTTGGCACTTATAAGAAACTCTTT.

This clone has just a few counts. The junction departs from the called germline gene at one end, perhaps through a read error. The rearrangement links TRGV5 to TRGJ1 or TRGJ2. From germline, CDR1 is VINAFY and CDR2 YDVSNSKD. The CDR3 has 14 amino acids. CDR3 nucleotides: TGTGCCACCTGGGGCAGGCACGTTTGTTATAAGAAACTCTTT. Its translation: CATWGRHVCYKKLF.

A few counts support this clone. The chain recombines TRGV9 with TRGJ1 or TRGJ2. The V gene end was trimmed by 3 bases and the J gene end by 2 bases; junction bases not matched to a gene: 7. From germline, CDR1 is GITISATS and CDR2 ISYDGTV (reference sequence). The CDR3 extends over 14 amino acids. CDR3 nucleotide sequence: TGTGCCTTGTGGGAGCTCCCATATTATTATAAGAAACTCTTT. Its translation: CALWELPYYYKKLF.

This clone is labeled as medium-sized. Other DNA sequences in this sample translate to the same CDR3. V gene TRGV9 combines with J gene TRGJ1 or TRGJ2. Per the germline V gene, CDR1 is GITISATS and CDR2 is ISYDGTV (reference sequence). Germline trimming cut 3 bases from V and 3 bases from J; bases unmatched to any gene: 2. This CDR3 is 12 amino acids long. For the CDR3, the DNA is TGTGCCTTGTGGGAGCCTTATTATAAGAAACTCTTT. It specifies CALWEPYYKKLF.

This clone was observed a handful of times. The V call is TRGV3, the J call TRGJ1 or TRGJ2. This CDR3 spans 16 amino acids. CDR1 is VTNTFY and CDR2 is YDVSTARD in the germline V gene (reference sequence). J lost 3 bases, V lost 0 bases, and 11 bases had no gene match. CDR3 loop: CATWDRPPLSYYKKLF. The DNA for the CDR3 is TGTGCCACCTGGGACAGGCCCCCTCTTAGTTATTATAAGAAACTCTTT.